Many counts were recorded for the clone carrying this TCR beta chain. All enrollees were roughly 18 to 95 years old and from 25 or so US areas. Cohort allocation depended upon clinical history that participants reported. This specimen belongs to a study of blood T cell repertoires in COVID-19. Study overall: The study drew acute and convalescent COVID-19 samples from the United States, Italy and Spain.

The germline V gene has CDR1 SEHNR and CDR2 FQNEAQ (reference sequence). The V gene lost 6 bases and the J gene lost 9 bases, with 30 bases spanning the gap. This CDR3 has 18 amino acids. As handled by the study authors: Nucleated cell counts were estimated from reference gene primer amplification. The assay was immunoSEQ multiplex PCR, and TCRdb's table has in-frame clones only and misses some. V and J calls plus clone size are reproduced from that table; the DNA served to infer D and trimming. This sample has roughly 250,000 clones, with about nine tenths found just once. The rearrangement joins TRBV7-9 to TRBJ2-1, with D maybe TRBD2 (6 bases). The sequencing sample was made of PBMCs or T cells enriched from blood (not recorded which). The clonotype originates from a woman in her forties with acute COVID-19. This CDR3 reads CASSSRGPTLPSDVEQFF. The CDR3 DNA sequence: TGTGCCAGCAGTTCCCGGGGCCCAACTTTACCTAGCGATGTTGAGCAGTTCTTC.